This TCR beta chain is drawn from a study of blood T cell repertoires in COVID-19 (dated by TCRdb to between 2020 and 2021). About the study as a whole: Collaborator samples came from the United States, Italy and Spain and covered acute and convalescent phases of COVID-19. The prospective study material was composed of cDNA or gDNA derived from T cells, B-cell-depleted T cells, or PBMCs. Subjects who had been exposed to COVID-19, were actively infected with it, or had recovered from it provided the deeply sampled blood TCRbeta repertoires that made up the dataset. The repertoires were released in a freely available public database meant as a resource for research on the immune response to SARS-CoV-2. Samples came from the ongoing ImmuneRACE study (first 160 participants) plus 1,254 subjects from 6 global collaborators. A de-identified subject ID, COVID-19 status, age in years and sex were almost always included in the sample metadata. Where HLA class I and class II types were available, the types were taken from metadata supplied by the sample provider, not from assay-based typing. Results the study describes overall, beyond this receptor: The quantity of clinical and demographic metadata differed by source and by participant and was supplied without curation.

At one collaborating source in Seattle, patients were enrolled during active infection and were followed longitudinally through the course of disease. Whole blood was collected in K2EDTA tubes by collaborating institutions according to the institutions' own protocols. Collaborator samples were shipped for TCRbeta analysis as frozen whole blood, isolated PBMCs, or DNA extracted from either sample type. For this clone: Its target antigen remains unknown. Within one base of it there is no much larger clone, and no base qualities were kept.

The immunoSEQ Assay, a bias-controlled multiplex PCR, was used to amplify TCRbeta CDR3 regions from genomic DNA. Per the source publication's procedure: The number of nucleated cells in each sample was estimated from the amplification of reference gene primers within the assay. Sequence reads were collapsed and filtered to measure the absolute abundance of every unique TCRbeta CDR3 rearrangement. For each sample, productive Simpson clonality was calculated as the square root of Simpson's diversity index across productive rearrangements. TCRdb carries this immuneACCESS record with in-frame sequences only. Its versions omit some clonotypes, under half of them owing to an unresolved V gene in the studies checked, with the rest unexplained. The DNA gave D and trimming, while V, J and clone size come from that table. The sample yields roughly 290,000 clones; 80% to 85% were counted once. Of the sample, 15% to 17% is held by the ten largest clones.

Including cysteine and phenylalanine, the CDR3 has 15 amino acids. Kept here is only the CDR3 DNA, which spans 45 bases and is read in frame from base 1. The V end loses 1 base and the J end loses 1 base, and a stretch of 10 bases separates them. As encoded in the germline V gene, CDR1 is SGHTA while CDR2 is FQGNSA. The sequenced sample was peripheral blood. The sequence was obtained from a person aged 65-85 years with COVID-19, enrolled during active disease. The rearranged segments are TRBV7-2 and TRBJ2-5, and perhaps TRBD1 as D gene, on 6 matching bases. The DNA sequence reads TGTGCCAGCAGCTTAGTAGCAGGGGCCCAAGAGACCCAGTACTTC. The translation is CASSLVAGAQETQYF.